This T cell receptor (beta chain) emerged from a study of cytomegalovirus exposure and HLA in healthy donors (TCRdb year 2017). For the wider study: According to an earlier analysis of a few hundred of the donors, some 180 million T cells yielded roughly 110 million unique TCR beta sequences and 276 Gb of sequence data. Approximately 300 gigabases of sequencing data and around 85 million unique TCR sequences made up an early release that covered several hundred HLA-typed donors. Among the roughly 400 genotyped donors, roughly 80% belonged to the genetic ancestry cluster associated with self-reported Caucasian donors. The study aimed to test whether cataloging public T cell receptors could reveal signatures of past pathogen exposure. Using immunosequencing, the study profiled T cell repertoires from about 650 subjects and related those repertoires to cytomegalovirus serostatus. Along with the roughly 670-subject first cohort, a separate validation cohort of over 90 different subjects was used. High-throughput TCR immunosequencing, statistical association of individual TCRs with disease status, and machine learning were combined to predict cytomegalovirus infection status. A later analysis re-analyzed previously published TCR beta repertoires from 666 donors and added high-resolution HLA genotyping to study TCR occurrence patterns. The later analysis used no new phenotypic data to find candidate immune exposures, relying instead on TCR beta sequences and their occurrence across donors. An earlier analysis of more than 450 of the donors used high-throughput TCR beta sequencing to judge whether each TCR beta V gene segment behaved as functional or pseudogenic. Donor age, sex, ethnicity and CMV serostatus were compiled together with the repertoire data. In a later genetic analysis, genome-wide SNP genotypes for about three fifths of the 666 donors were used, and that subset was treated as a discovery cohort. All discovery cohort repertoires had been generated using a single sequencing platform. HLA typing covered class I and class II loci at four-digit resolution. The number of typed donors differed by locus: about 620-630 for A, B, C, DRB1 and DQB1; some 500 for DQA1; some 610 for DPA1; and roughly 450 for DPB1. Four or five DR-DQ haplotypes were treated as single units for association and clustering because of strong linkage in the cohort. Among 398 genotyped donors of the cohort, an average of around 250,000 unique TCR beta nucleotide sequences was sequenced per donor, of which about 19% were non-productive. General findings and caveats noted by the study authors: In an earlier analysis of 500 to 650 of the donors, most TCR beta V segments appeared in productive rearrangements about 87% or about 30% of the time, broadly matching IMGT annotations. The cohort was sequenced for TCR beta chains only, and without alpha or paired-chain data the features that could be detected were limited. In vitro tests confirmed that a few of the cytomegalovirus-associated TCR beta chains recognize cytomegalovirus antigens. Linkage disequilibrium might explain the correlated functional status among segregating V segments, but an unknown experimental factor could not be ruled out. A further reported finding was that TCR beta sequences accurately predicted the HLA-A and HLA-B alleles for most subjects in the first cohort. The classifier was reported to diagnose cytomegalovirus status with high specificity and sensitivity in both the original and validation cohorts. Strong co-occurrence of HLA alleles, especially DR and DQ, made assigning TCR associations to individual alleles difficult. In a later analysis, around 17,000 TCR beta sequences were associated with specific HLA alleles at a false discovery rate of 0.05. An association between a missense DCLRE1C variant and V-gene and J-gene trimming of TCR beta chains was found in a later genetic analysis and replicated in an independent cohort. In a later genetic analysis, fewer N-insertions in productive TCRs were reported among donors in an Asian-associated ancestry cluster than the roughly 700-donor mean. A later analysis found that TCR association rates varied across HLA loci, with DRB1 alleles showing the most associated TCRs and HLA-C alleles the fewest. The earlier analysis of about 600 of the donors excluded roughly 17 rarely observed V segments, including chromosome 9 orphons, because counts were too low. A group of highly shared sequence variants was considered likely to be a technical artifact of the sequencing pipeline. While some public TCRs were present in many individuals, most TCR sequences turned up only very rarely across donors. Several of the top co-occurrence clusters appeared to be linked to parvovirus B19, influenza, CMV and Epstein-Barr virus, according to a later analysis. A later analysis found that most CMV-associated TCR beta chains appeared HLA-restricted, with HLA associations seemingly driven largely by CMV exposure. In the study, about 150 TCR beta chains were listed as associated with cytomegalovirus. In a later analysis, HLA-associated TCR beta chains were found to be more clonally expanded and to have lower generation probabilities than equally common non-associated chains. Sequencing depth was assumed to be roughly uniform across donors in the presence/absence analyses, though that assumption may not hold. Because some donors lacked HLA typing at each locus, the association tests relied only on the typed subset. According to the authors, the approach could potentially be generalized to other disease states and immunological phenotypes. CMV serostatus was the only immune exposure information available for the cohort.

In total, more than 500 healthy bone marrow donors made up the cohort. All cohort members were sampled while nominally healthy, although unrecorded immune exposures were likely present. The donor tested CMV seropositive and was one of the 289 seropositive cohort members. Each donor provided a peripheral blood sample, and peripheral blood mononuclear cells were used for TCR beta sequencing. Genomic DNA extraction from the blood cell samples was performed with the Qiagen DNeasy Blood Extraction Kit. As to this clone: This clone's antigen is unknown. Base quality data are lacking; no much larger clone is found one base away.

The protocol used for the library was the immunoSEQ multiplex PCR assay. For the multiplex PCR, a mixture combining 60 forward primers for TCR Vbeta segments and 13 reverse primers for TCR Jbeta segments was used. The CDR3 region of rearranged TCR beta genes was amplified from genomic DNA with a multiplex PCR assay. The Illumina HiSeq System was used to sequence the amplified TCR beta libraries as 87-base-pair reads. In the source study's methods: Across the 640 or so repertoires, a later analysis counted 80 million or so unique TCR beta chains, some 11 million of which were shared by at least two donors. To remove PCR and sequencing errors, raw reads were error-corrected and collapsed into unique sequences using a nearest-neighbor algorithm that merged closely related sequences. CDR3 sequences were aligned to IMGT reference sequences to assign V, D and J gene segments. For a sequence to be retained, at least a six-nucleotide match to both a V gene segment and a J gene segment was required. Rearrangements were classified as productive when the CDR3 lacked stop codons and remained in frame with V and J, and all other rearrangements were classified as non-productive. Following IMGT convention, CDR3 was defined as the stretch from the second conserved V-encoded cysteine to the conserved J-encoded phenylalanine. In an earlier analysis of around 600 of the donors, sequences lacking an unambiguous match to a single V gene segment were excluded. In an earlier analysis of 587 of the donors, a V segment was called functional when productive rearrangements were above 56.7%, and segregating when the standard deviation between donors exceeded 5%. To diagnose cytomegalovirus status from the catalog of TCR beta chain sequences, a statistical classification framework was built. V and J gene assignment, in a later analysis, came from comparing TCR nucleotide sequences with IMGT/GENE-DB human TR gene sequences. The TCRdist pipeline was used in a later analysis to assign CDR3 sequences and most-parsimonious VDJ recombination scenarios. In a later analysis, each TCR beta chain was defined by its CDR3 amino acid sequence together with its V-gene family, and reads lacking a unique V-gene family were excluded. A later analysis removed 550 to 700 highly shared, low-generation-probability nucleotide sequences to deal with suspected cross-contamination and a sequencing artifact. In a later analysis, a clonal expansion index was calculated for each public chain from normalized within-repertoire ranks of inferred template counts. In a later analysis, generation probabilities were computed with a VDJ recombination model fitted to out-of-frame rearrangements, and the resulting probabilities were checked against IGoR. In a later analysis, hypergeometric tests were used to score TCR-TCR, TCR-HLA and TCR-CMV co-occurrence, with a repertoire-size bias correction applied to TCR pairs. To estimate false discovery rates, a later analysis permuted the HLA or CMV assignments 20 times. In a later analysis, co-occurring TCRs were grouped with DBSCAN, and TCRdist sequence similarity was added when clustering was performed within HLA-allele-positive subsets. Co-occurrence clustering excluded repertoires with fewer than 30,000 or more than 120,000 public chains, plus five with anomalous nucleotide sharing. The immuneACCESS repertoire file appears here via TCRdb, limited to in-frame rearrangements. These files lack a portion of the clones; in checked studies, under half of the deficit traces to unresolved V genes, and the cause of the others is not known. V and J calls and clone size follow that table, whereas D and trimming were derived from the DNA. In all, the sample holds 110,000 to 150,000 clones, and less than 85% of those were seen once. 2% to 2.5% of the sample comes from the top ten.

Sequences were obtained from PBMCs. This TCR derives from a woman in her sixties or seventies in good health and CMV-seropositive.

The DNA sequence is TGTGCCAGTAGTGTAACAGGGGGGAACACTGAAGCTTTCTTT. The encoded protein is CASSVTGGNTEAFF. The chain is encoded by TRBV19 joined to TRBJ1-1, and 8 junction bases match TRBD1. The germline V gene (reference sequence) yields LNHDA for CDR1 and SQIVND for CDR2. The CDR3 holds 14 amino acids from the cysteine to the phenylalanine. The DNA shown is the 42-base CDR3, in frame from base 1. Ends trimmed: V by 5 bases, J by 1 base; bases unmatched to a gene: 3.